These T cell receptor beta chains were read from a single sample in a study of patients and donors after allogeneic stem cell transplantation. Via MiXCR, TCRdb re-called the RT-PCR reads, giving one row per CDR3 protein. In the table there are 900,000 to 1,000,000 distinct CDR3 sequences, more than 15% of which are singletons. Sequenced sample: blood, either unsorted or a sorted T cell fraction (not recorded which). These receptors were collected from a human donor who was either an allogeneic HSCT recipient or a stem cell or donor lymphocyte infusion donor (not recorded which). It is not recorded whose cells these are; they may come from a transplant donor. Both conserved end residues are part of each CDR3. Fields, in order: clone size, V gene, D gene, J gene, CDR3 DNA, CDR3 protein. A D gene is named only where the DNA matches it firmly. Clone size is given for some rows only: seen once, a few or many times, or a class if the clone is expanded.

abundance: .
v_gene: TRBV5-1
d_gene: TRBD2
j_gene: TRBJ2-5
CDR3nt: TGCGCCAGCAGATTAGCGGGGAGTTACCAAGAGACCCAGTACTTC
CDR3aa: CASRLAGSYQETQYF

abundance: few
v_gene: TRBV20-1
d_gene: .
j_gene: TRBJ1-6
CDR3nt: TGCAGTGCTAGGAATGTATGGTCGAATTCACCCCTCCACTTT
CDR3aa: CSARNVWSNSPLHF

abundance: few
v_gene: TRBV7-2
d_gene: .
j_gene: TRBJ2-5
CDR3nt: TGTGCCAGCAGCAAAGGCGTAAAACAAGAGACCCAGTACTTC
CDR3aa: CASSKGVKQETQYF

abundance: .
v_gene: TRBV9
d_gene: .
j_gene: TRBJ2-1
CDR3nt: TGTGCCAGCAGCGTAGCGGGGAGTACCTACAATGAGCAGTTCTTC
CDR3aa: CASSVAGSTYNEQFF

abundance: .
v_gene: TRBV5-5
d_gene: TRBD2
j_gene: TRBJ2-3
CDR3nt: TGTGCCAGCAGCTCCGCTCCTAGCGGGAGGGCCTCAGATACGCAGTATTTT
CDR3aa: CASSSAPSGRASDTQYF

abundance: few
v_gene: TRBV29-1
d_gene: .
j_gene: TRBJ1-2
CDR3nt: TGCAGCGTTGCAGAACAGGGAAATGGCTACACCTTC
CDR3aa: CSVAEQGNGYTF

abundance: many
v_gene: TRBV7-3
d_gene: TRBD1
j_gene: TRBJ2-3
CDR3nt: TGTGCCAGCAGCTTAAGCTTTAGGACAGGGGACACAGATACGCAGTATTTT
CDR3aa: CASSLSFRTGDTDTQYF

abundance: .
v_gene: TRBV3-1
d_gene: TRBD1
j_gene: TRBJ2-7
CDR3nt: TGTGCCAGCAGCGCAACCGGGACAGGGGGCTACGAGCAGTACTTC
CDR3aa: CASSATGTGGYEQYF

abundance: .
v_gene: TRBV20-1
d_gene: .
j_gene: TRBJ1-3
CDR3nt: TGCAGTGGGGAGGATACTGGAAACACCATATATTTT
CDR3aa: CSGEDTGNTIYF

abundance: few
v_gene: TRBV4-1
d_gene: .
j_gene: TRBJ2-2
CDR3nt: TGCGCCAGCAGCCAAGTCGTGGGGGCGGTCACCGGGGAGCTGTTTTTT
CDR3aa: CASSQVVGAVTGELFF

abundance: .
v_gene: TRBV12-3/TRBV12-4
d_gene: TRBD1
j_gene: TRBJ1-1
CDR3nt: TGTGCCAGCAGTTTAGACAGGGGGGTTGAAGCTTTCTTT
CDR3aa: CASSLDRGVEAFF

abundance: .
v_gene: TRBV2
d_gene: .
j_gene: TRBJ1-6
CDR3nt: TGTGCCAGCAGTGAAGCCAGCAGCCTTAATTCACCCCTCCACTTT
CDR3aa: CASSEASSLNSPLHF

abundance: .
v_gene: TRBV4-3
d_gene: .
j_gene: TRBJ2-3
CDR3nt: TGCGCCAGCAGCCAAGAGGGCTCAGATACGCAGTATTTT
CDR3aa: CASSQEGSDTQYF

abundance: few
v_gene: TRBV7-9
d_gene: .
j_gene: TRBJ2-1
CDR3nt: TGTGCCAGCAGCTTTTCGGGTCTGAGCTCCTACAATGAGCAGTTCTTC
CDR3aa: CASSFSGLSSYNEQFF

abundance: many
v_gene: TRBV12-3/TRBV12-4
d_gene: .
j_gene: TRBJ1-6
CDR3nt: TGTGCCAGCAGTTTGGGCAGTCTGAGCTCCTATAATTCACCCCTCCACTTT
CDR3aa: CASSLGSLSSYNSPLHF

abundance: .
v_gene: TRBV28
d_gene: TRBD2
j_gene: TRBJ2-7
CDR3nt: TGTGCCAGCAGGTTAGCGGGAGTCTTAGGGTCCTACGAGCAGTACTTC
CDR3aa: CASRLAGVLGSYEQYF

abundance: few
v_gene: TRBV25-1
d_gene: .
j_gene: TRBJ2-1
CDR3nt: TGTGCCAGCAGTGACAGACACTACAATGAGCAGTTCTTC
CDR3aa: CASSDRHYNEQFF

abundance: many
v_gene: TRBV12-3/TRBV12-4
d_gene: TRBD1
j_gene: TRBJ1-1
CDR3nt: TGTGCCAGCAGTGCCACAGGGGGCTTAACTGAAGCTTTCTTT
CDR3aa: CASSATGGLTEAFF

abundance: .
v_gene: TRBV6-1
d_gene: .
j_gene: TRBJ2-7
CDR3nt: TGTGCCAGCAGGTCGCTTGGGCAGGGGAGCTCCTACGAGCAGTACTTC
CDR3aa: CASRSLGQGSSYEQYF

abundance: .
v_gene: TRBV11-2
d_gene: TRBD2
j_gene: TRBJ2-5
CDR3nt: TGTGCCAGCAGCTTAGTGAGGACTAGCGGTTTCCAAGAGACCCAGTACTTC
CDR3aa: CASSLVRTSGFQETQYF

abundance: few
v_gene: TRBV7-9
d_gene: .
j_gene: TRBJ1-1
CDR3nt: TGTGCCAGCAGCTCCGGGGACCCTGAAGCTTTCTTT
CDR3aa: CASSSGDPEAFF

abundance: once
v_gene: TRBV24-1
d_gene: .
j_gene: TRBJ2-1
CDR3nt: TGTGCCACCAGCCCTCCGGGGAGCTCCTACAATGAGCAGTTCTTC
CDR3aa: CATSPPGSSYNEQFF

abundance: .
v_gene: TRBV27
d_gene: TRBD1
j_gene: TRBJ1-1
CDR3nt: TGTGCCAGCAGTTTATCGACAGGGAAAGGAGGCACTGAAGCTTTCTTT
CDR3aa: CASSLSTGKGGTEAFF

abundance: few
v_gene: TRBV15
d_gene: TRBD1
j_gene: TRBJ1-4
CDR3nt: TGTGCCACCAGCAGAGATCTGGGACAGGGAAGTGGAAAACTGTTTTTT
CDR3aa: CATSRDLGQGSGKLFF

abundance: few
v_gene: TRBV12-3/TRBV12-4
d_gene: .
j_gene: TRBJ1-1
CDR3nt: TGTGCCAGCAGTTTCATAAGGACTGAAGCTTTCTTT
CDR3aa: CASSFIRTEAFF

abundance: few
v_gene: TRBV12-3/TRBV12-4
d_gene: .
j_gene: TRBJ2-7
CDR3nt: TGTGCCAGCAGTCCAGGGAGGGGGCGAACCTACGAGCAGTACTTC
CDR3aa: CASSPGRGRTYEQYF